This passage covers 24 T cell receptor beta chains from one sample sequenced in a study of blood T cell repertoires in COVID-19. The data were produced by immunoSEQ multiplex PCR, yet TCRdb's version contains in-frame clones alone and is incomplete. Of approximately 390,000 clones listed, around 91% are singletons. What was sequenced was peripheral blood. These TCRs come from a man in his late teens or twenties with active or convalescent COVID-19.

The chain combines TRBV29-1 with TRBJ2-2, with 7 bases that match TRBD2. The CDR3 has 14 residues. The J segment lost 4 bases and the V segment lost 7 bases, leaving 9 bases of the junction unmatched. The germline V gene has CDR1 SQVTM and CDR2 ANQGSEA. The CDR3 DNA reads TGCAGCGCCCTAGGACTAGGTACCACCGGGGAGCTGTTTTTT. Its protein is CSALGLGTTGELFF.

The rearrangement joins TRBV9 to TRBJ1-3; D unclear. Trimming stripped 4 bases from V and 3 bases from J, with 11 bases between. Germline CDR1 and CDR2: SGDLS and YYNGEE. The CDR3 has 14 residues. This CDR3 is CASSPRGDGNTIYF. The CDR3 coding sequence is TGTGCCAGCAGCCCTCGGGGTGATGGAAACACCATATATTTT.

The chain is built from TRBV2 and TRBJ1-1; D uncertain. Trimming cost V 7 bases and J 1 base, with 19 bases left between them. Germline V gives CDR1 SNHLY, CDR2 FYNNEI. The CDR3 has 16 amino acids. CDR3: CASTREARVQNTEAFF. The CDR3 bases are TGTGCCAGCACTCGAGAGGCCCGGGTGCAGAACACTGAAGCTTTCTTT.

This clone was counted a single time. This chain links TRBV11-2 with TRBJ2-7; 10 bases are shared with TRBD1. The CDR3 is 17 residues long. Looked up from germline, CDR1 is SGHAT and CDR2 is FQNNGV. V dropped 4 bases and J dropped 4; count of bases not matched to a gene: 13. CDR3 residues: CASSSLKDRGLPYEQYF. For the CDR3, the DNA is TGTGCCAGCAGCTCGCTGAAAGACAGGGGGCTTCCTTACGAGCAGTACTTC.

Worth noting for this clone: The sample has other DNA sequences that encode this CDR3 too. V is TRBV9 and J is TRBJ1-1; unclear D gene. V dropped 0 bases and J dropped 0 bases, with 6 bases sitting between them. The CDR3 extends over 14 amino acids. Per the germline V gene, CDR1 is SGDLS and CDR2 is YYNGEE. CDR3 bases: TGTGCCAGCAGCGTAGGTTCTATGAACACTGAAGCTTTCTTT. Protein sequence: CASSVGSMNTEAFF.

V gene TRBV15 combines with J gene TRBJ2-7, with D uncertain. V was cut by 1 base and J by 4 bases, with 5 bases left in between. The germline V gene encodes CDR1 LNHNV and CDR2 YYDKDF (reference sequence). CDR3 length: 12 residues. The CDR3 loop is CATSRGQYEQYF. The CDR3 DNA is TGTGCCACCAGCAGAGGTCAATACGAGCAGTACTTC. The whole variable domain, filled in from reference TRBV15 and TRBJ2-7, reads DAMVIQNPRYQVTQFGKPVTLSCSQTLNHNVMYWYQQKSSQAPKLLFHYYDKDFNNEADTPDNFQSRRPNTSFCFLDIRSPGLGDTAMYLCATSRGQYEQYFGPGTRLTVT.

The rearrangement joins TRBV27 to TRBJ2-3; 13 nucleotides line up with TRBD2. The CDR3 has 17 amino acids. J gave up 0 bases and V 8 bases, and 8 bases lay outside the gene matches. The germline V gene encodes CDR1 MNHEY and CDR2 SMNVEV (reference sequence). DNA of the CDR3: TGTGCCAGCCGTTGGACTAGCGGGAGCCGAAGCACAGATACGCAGTATTTT. It codes for CASRWTSGSRSTDTQYF.

V and J are TRBV2 and TRBJ2-2, with D perhaps matching TRBD1 (6 bases). Trimming shortened V by 8 bases and J by 3 bases, and 16 bases separated the two germline ends. CDR1 is SNHLY and CDR2 is FYNNEI in the germline V gene. The CDR3 spans 15 residues. The CDR3 DNA reads TGTGCCAGCTCAAGGGGACATGCGGACACCGGGGAGCTGTTTTTT. Translating it yields CASSRGHADTGELFF.

The CDR3 is CRSQGRVHEQYF. The CDR3 nucleotides read TGTCGTAGCCAGGGGAGGGTCCACGAGCAGTACTTC. The V gene is TRBV24-1, the J gene TRBJ2-7, with D perhaps matching TRBD2 (7 bases). CDR3 size: 12 residues. Germline CDR1 KGHDR, CDR2 SFDVKD.

V usage is TRBV7-9 and J usage is TRBJ1-2; 9 bases agree with TRBD1. The CDR3 is 15 residues long. Germline values: CDR1 SEHNR, CDR2 FQNEAQ (reference sequence). Losses at the gene ends were 5 bases for V and 4 bases for J; bases not matched to a gene: 8. The CDR3 protein is CASSPGTGNTYGYTF. The CDR3, as DNA: TGTGCCAGCAGCCCCGGGACAGGGAACACCTATGGCTACACCTTC. The full variable domain, rest sourced from reference TRBV7-9 and TRBJ1-2, is DTGVSQNPRHKITKRGQNVTFRCDPISEHNRLYWYRQTLGQGPEFLTYFQNEAQLEKSRLLSDRFSAERPKGSFSTLEIQRTEQGDSAMYLCASSPGTGNTYGYTFGSGTRLTVV.

The J gene is TRBJ2-6, the V gene TRBV10-3, with D possibly matching TRBD1 (6 bases). CDR3 length equals 15 residues. CDR1 and CDR2 (germline): ENHRY, SYGVKD. Trimming took off 3 bases at V and 2 bases at J, with 8 bases between the two ends. This CDR3 is CAISDPGAGANVLTF. The CDR3 DNA sequence: TGTGCCATCAGTGATCCAGGGGCTGGGGCCAACGTCCTGACTTTC.

The V call is TRBV9, the J call TRBJ2-7; 9 bases align to TRBD1. The CDR3 extends over 16 amino acids. V was clipped by 3 bases and J by 1 base; unmatched bases: 8. Per the germline V gene, CDR1 is SGDLS and CDR2 is YYNGEE. CDR3 bases: TGTGCCAGCAGCGCCGACACAGGGGGCAAATCCTACGAGCAGTACTTC. This encodes CASSADTGGKSYEQYF.

This chain connects TRBV19 to TRBJ2-7; 10 nucleotides align to TRBD1. The germline V gene encodes CDR1 LNHDA and CDR2 SQIVND (reference sequence). V lost 3 bases to trimming and J lost 2 bases; unmatched junction nucleotides: 1. The CDR3 sequence is 14 residues long. Here the CDR3 reads CASSIGTGAYEQYF. In DNA, the CDR3 is TGTGCCAGTAGTATCGGGACAGGGGCCTACGAGCAGTACTTC. Together with reference TRBV19 and TRBJ2-7, the CDR3 gives the full variable domain: DGGITQSPKYLFRKEGQNVTLSCEQNLNHDAMYWYRQDPGQGLRLIYYSQIVNDFQKGDIAEGYSVSREKKESFPLTVTSAQKNPTAFYLCASSIGTGAYEQYFGPGTRLTVT.

This clone has a single count. V gene TRBV14 combines with J gene TRBJ2-2; possibly TRBD1 for D (6 bases). Germline V gene sequence: CDR1 SGHDN, CDR2 FVKESK. V was clipped by 3 bases and J by 1 base, with 15 bases between them. This CDR3 contains 17 residues. In DNA form, the CDR3 reads TGTGCCAGCAGCCACCTGCCGGGACACCTGAACACCGGGGAGCTGTTTTTT. Amino acids: CASSHLPGHLNTGELFF.

The rearrangement joins TRBV28 to TRBJ1-2, with 7 positions matching TRBD1. The CDR3 has 13 residues. In germline, CDR1 is MDHEN, CDR2 SYDVKM. V gave up 9 bases and J gave up 4 bases; unmatched junction bases: 8. CDR3: CASNRGRVYGYTF. CDR3 nucleotide sequence: TGTGCCAGTAACAGGGGACGAGTCTATGGCTACACCTTC.

The J gene is TRBJ1-1, the V gene TRBV19; TRBD1 matches 8 bases. CDR1 is LNHDA, CDR2 SQIVND, per germline (reference sequence). The CDR3 sequence is 16 residues long. V lost 3 bases and J lost 3; bases outside the gene matches: 9. CDR3 in amino acids: CASSIGQGASDTEAFF. The CDR3 DNA reads TGTGCCAGTAGTATCGGGCAGGGGGCATCGGACACTGAAGCTTTCTTT.

The CDR3 DNA sequence: TGTGCCAGCAGCCCGGACAGCAAAAACATTCAGTACTTC. Translating gives CASSPDSKNIQYF. The rearrangement uses TRBV2 and TRBJ2-4; D may be TRBD1 (6 bases). This CDR3 is built from 13 residues. Germline CDR1 SNHLY, CDR2 FYNNEI. V lost 6 bases to trimming and J lost 3 bases, with 9 bases between them. The full variable domain, in which reference TRBV2 and TRBJ2-4 provide the parts outside the CDR3, is EPEVTQTPSHQVTQMGQEVILRCVPISNHLYFYWYRQILGQKVEFLVSFYNNEISEKSEIFDDQFSVERPDGSNFTLKIRSTKLEDSAMYFCASSPDSKNIQYFGAGTRLSVL.

The V and J genes are TRBV18 and TRBJ2-7; unclear D gene. The CDR3 sequence is 11 residues long. V lost 4 bases to trimming and J lost 5 bases, with 6 bases between them. CDR1 and CDR2 from the germline V gene are KGHSH and LQKENI. CDR3 bases: TGTGCCAGCTCACGATCGGACGAGCAGTACTTC. Its translation is CASSRSDEQYF.

The chain couples TRBV23-1 to TRBJ2-7, with a possible D match to TRBD1 (6 bases). TRBV23-1 counts as an open reading frame of uncertain function. Trimming left V 4 bases short and J 0 bases short, with 19 bases between. The CDR3 covers 17 residues. The CDR3 sequence: CASSLWTAVNSSYEQYF. The CDR3 DNA is TGCGCCAGCAGTCTTTGGACAGCCGTTAATAGCTCCTACGAGCAGTACTTC.

The chain couples TRBV29-1 to TRBJ1-4, with a weak D call TRBD1 (6 bases). The V end was cut by 7 bases, the J end by 2 bases, with 14 bases between. Germline V gene data show CDR1 as SQVTM and CDR2 as ANQGSEA. CDR3 length equals 14 residues. The CDR3, as DNA: TGCAGCGCCGTAGGGGGTTTTACTAATGAAAAACTGTTTTTT. Amino acids: CSAVGGFTNEKLFF.

This chain links TRBV3-1 (or the pseudogene TRBV3-2) with TRBJ1-1; 8 nucleotides line up with TRBD1. Germline V gives CDR1 LGHDT, CDR2 YNNKEL (reference sequence). The CDR3 consists of 18 residues. J lost 2 bases, V lost 3 bases, and 14 bases had no gene match. The CDR3 loop reads CASSHQDRALLVNTEAFF. In nucleotides, the CDR3 is TGTGCCAGCAGCCATCAGGACAGGGCCTTGTTGGTTAACACTGAAGCTTTCTTT.

CDR3 in amino acids: CASSSDRGLRNEKLFF. CDR3 coding DNA: TGTGCCAGCAGCTCGGACAGGGGGCTAAGGAATGAAAAACTGTTTTTT. The rearrangement uses TRBV5-4 and TRBJ1-4; TRBD1 matches 11 bases. Germline CDR1 is SGHNT and CDR2 is YYREEE (reference sequence). There are 16 residues in the CDR3. The ends lost 3 bases at V and 5 bases at J; junction bases unmatched: 6.

Remarks on this clone: One end of the junction does not line up with germline, which may come from a read error. The chain has TRBV23-1 and TRBJ2-1, with TRBD2 matching over 9 bases. TRBV23-1 belongs to the ORF category, with a function that is uncertain. This CDR3 has 16 amino acids. The CDR3: CASTQRSLAGFREQFF. The CDR3 region has the DNA TGCGCCAGCACTCAAAGGAGTCTAGCGGGATTCCGCGAGCAGTTCTTC.

The genes are TRBV29-1 and TRBJ2-5; D is unclear. Germline CDR1 is SQVTM and CDR2 is ANQGSEA. V was trimmed by 5 bases and J by 4 bases, leaving 5 bases between them. The CDR3 loop spans 10 amino acids. The CDR3 protein is CSVPGETQYF. CDR3 nucleotide sequence: TGCAGCGTTCCGGGAGAGACCCAGTACTTC.